The 25 T cell receptor beta chains below all came from one sample that was sequenced in a study of PD-1 blockade in classical Hodgkin lymphoma. Time point given: newly diagnosed, previously untreated cHL patient sample. PBMCs, once thawed, yielded CD8+ T cells isolated by magnetic negative selection. Only in-frame clones appear in the TCRdb table, and some are missing; sequencing was by immunoSEQ multiplex PCR. This table holds roughly 4,200 clones, 81% found once. Sequences were obtained from CD8+ T cells from blood. The receptors stem from a human donor with classical Hodgkin lymphoma.

CDR3 in amino acids: CASSLGLAGTYEQYF. The DNA for the CDR3 is TGTGCCAGCAGCTTAGGACTAGCGGGGACCTACGAGCAGTACTTC. This rearrangement joins TRBV7-2 to TRBJ2-7, with 11 bases lining up with TRBD2. The CDR3 sequence is 15 residues long. CDR1 is SGHTA and CDR2 is FQGNSA in the germline V gene. After removal of 1 base from V and 2 bases from J, the junction contained 1 base not matched to a gene.

This clone was detected a few times. V and J are TRBV28 and TRBJ1-1; no clear D gene. Germline values: CDR1 MDHEN, CDR2 SYDVKM. The CDR3 is made up of 15 amino acids. Trimming stripped 1 base from V and 4 bases from J, with 13 bases between. Here the CDR3 reads CASSLSAGGSTEAFF. The CDR3 DNA is TGTGCCAGCAGTTTATCCGCCGGAGGTAGCACTGAAGCTTTCTTT.

This clone was counted once. The CDR3 coding sequence is TGTGCCAGCAGCCAAGAACTAGCGGGAGGTTACGAGCAGTACTTC. Its protein product is CASSQELAGGYEQYF. This chain connects TRBV4-2 to TRBJ2-5; 12 nucleotides align to TRBD2. Gene TRBJ2-7 matches the end of the DNA better, so the J call may be wrong. This CDR3 has 15 amino acids. The germline V gene has CDR1 LGHNA and CDR2 YNFKEQ.

This clone was counted a few times. Here the CDR3 reads CASSPRDSFYGYTF. The CDR3 DNA follows: TGTGCCAGCAGTCCCCGGGACAGCTTCTATGGCTACACCTTC. J is TRBJ1-2 and V is TRBV2, with 7 bases lining up with TRBD1. J gave up 4 bases and V 5 bases, and 7 bases lay outside the gene matches. The CDR3 is 14 residues long. Germline values: CDR1 SNHLY, CDR2 FYNNEI.

The chain couples TRBV27 to TRBJ2-7, with D perhaps matching TRBD2 (6 bases). The V gene lost 5 bases and the J gene lost 3 bases, with 11 bases spanning the gap. CDR3 size: 13 residues. From germline, CDR1 is MNHEY and CDR2 SMNVEV (reference sequence). CDR3 sequence: CASSLGLIYEQYF. For the CDR3, the DNA is TGTGCCAGCAGTCTAGGACTAATCTACGAGCAGTACTTC.

This clone was counted between two and nine times. The CDR3 loop is CASSLAEDANYGYTF. DNA for the CDR3: TGTGCCAGCAGCTTGGCGGAGGATGCTAACTATGGCTACACCTTC. The chain joins TRBV7-9 to TRBJ1-2, with unresolved D. CDR3 length: 15 residues. Germline CDR1 reads SEHNR; CDR2 reads FQNEAQ (reference sequence). V gave up 3 bases and J gave up 0 bases, with 11 bases separating them.

In this sample, this clone turned up a few times. The genes are TRBV9 and TRBJ2-2; 10 bases fit TRBD2. CDR1 is SGDLS and CDR2 is YYNGEE in the germline V gene. The CDR3 runs 16 residues. J lost 6 bases, V lost 3 bases, and 8 bases had no gene match. The CDR3 sequence: CASSGELAGDAGELFF. The CDR3 region has the DNA TGTGCCAGCAGCGGAGAGCTAGCGGGAGATGCCGGGGAGCTGTTTTTT.

The J gene is TRBJ2-3, the V gene TRBV27; no clear D gene. Per germline, CDR1 MNHEY and CDR2 SMNVEV (reference sequence). The V end lost 5 bases, the J end lost 0 bases, and 3 bases lay between the germline ends. There are 12 residues in the CDR3. CDR3 region: CASSPSTDTQYF. The CDR3 coding sequence is TGTGCCAGCAGTCCGAGCACAGATACGCAGTATTTT.

The V call is TRBV6-6, the J call TRBJ2-7; D gene ambiguous. The CDR3 is 12 amino acids. Between the trimmed V and J ends, which lost 0 bases and 6 bases, there was a span of 6 bases. From germline, CDR1 is MNHNY and CDR2 SVGAGI (reference sequence). This CDR3 is CASSYSPSEQYF. In nucleotides, the CDR3 is TGTGCCAGCAGTTACTCCCCCTCCGAGCAGTACTTC.

This chain uses TRBV28 with TRBJ2-3; D unresolved. With 2 bases removed from V and 2 bases from J, the gap between germline ends came to 2 bases. CDR1 MDHEN and CDR2 SYDVKM come from the germline V gene. This CDR3 contains 12 residues. The CDR3 loop is CASSLDTDTQYF. DNA of the CDR3: TGTGCCAGCAGTTTAGACACAGATACGCAGTATTTT.

The table lists this clone with a few counts. This sequence joins TRBV30 and TRBJ2-1, with D possibly TRBD1 on 5 matching bases. CDR1 is GTSNPN and CDR2 is SVGIG in the germline V gene (reference sequence). The CDR3 is made up of 13 amino acids. V lost 5 bases to trimming and J lost 2 bases, with 10 bases between them. The CDR3 DNA reads as TGTGCCTGGGGCCGGACAACCTACAATGAGCAGTTCTTC. As protein: CAWGRTTYNEQFF.

The rearrangement joins TRBV11-2 to TRBJ2-7; D ambiguous. The V and J ends lost 5 bases and 0 bases respectively, with 2 bases between them. The germline V gene has CDR1 SGHAT and CDR2 FQNNGV. This CDR3 is built from 11 residues. This chain's CDR3 is CASSASYEQYF. CDR3 nucleotides: TGTGCCAGCAGCGCCTCCTACGAGCAGTACTTC.

This clone ranks as large. This chain links TRBV27 with TRBJ1-2; D uncertain. CDR1 is MNHEY and CDR2 is SMNVEV in the germline V gene (reference sequence). V lost 3 bases and J lost 7, with 12 bases in between. This CDR3 comprises 13 residues. Written as DNA, the CDR3 is TGTGCCAGCAGTTTCGGCCTCTTTTTTGGCTACACCTTC. Protein sequence: CASSFGLFFGYTF.

The sample holds one count of this clone. The gene calls are TRBV9 and TRBJ1-1, with D perhaps TRBD1 (5 bases). The V gene's germline CDR1 is SGDLS and CDR2 YYNGEE. This CDR3 comprises 15 residues. Trimming cost V 0 bases and J 0 bases, with 9 bases left between them. Written as DNA, the CDR3 is TGTGCCAGCAGCGTAGATGACAGATTGAACACTGAAGCTTTCTTT. Amino acids: CASSVDDRLNTEAFF.

The V gene is TRBV10-3, the J gene TRBJ1-1; D ambiguous. CDR3 size: 13 residues. Trimming shortened V by 7 bases and J by 1 base, and 10 bases separated the two germline ends. Looked up from germline, CDR1 is ENHRY and CDR2 is SYGVKD. CDR3 region: CAINPDPNTEAFF. The DNA of the CDR3 is TGTGCCATCAATCCAGACCCGAACACTGAAGCTTTCTTT.

This chain links TRBV11-1 with TRBJ2-1, with a possible D match to TRBD2 (6 bases). The CDR3 loop spans 15 amino acids. V shed 5 bases and J shed 7 bases, with 18 bases lying between them. Per germline, CDR1 SGHAT and CDR2 FQDESV (reference sequence). CDR3 DNA sequence: TGTGCCAGCAGCCCGGCCAGCGGGTGGATTAATGAGCAGTTCTTC. Protein sequence: CASSPASGWINEQFF.

The V and J genes are TRBV7-9 and TRBJ2-3, with 11 bases fitting TRBD2. The ends lost 5 bases at V and 3 bases at J; junction bases unmatched: 13. Germline values: CDR1 SEHNR, CDR2 FQNEAQ (reference sequence). This CDR3 spans 18 amino acids. CDR3 protein: CASSPTSGIPHRTDTQYF. The CDR3 nucleotides are TGTGCCAGCAGCCCGACTAGCGGGATCCCCCATCGTACAGATACGCAGTATTTT.

Comments on this clone: Relative to the germline gene, one junction end is altered; a read error may explain this. The gene calls are TRBV5-6 and TRBJ2-7, with 9 nucleotides matching TRBD2. CDR1 is SGHDT, CDR2 YYEEEE, per germline. The CDR3 is 14 amino acids. CDR3: CASSAGGSSCEQYF. The CDR3 nucleotides read TGTGCCAGCAGCGCGGGAGGGAGCTCCTGCGAGCAGTACTTC.

J is TRBJ2-3 and V is TRBV19; D call uncertain. Trimming cost V 1 base and J 3 bases, with 17 bases left between them. The CDR3 has 17 amino acids. CDR1 LNHDA and CDR2 SQIVND come from the germline V gene (reference sequence). This CDR3 reads CASSIAWPRHQTDTQYF. DNA for the CDR3: TGTGCCAGTAGTATAGCGTGGCCTCGCCACCAAACAGATACGCAGTATTTT.

This chain joins TRBV6-5 and TRBJ1-1, with D possibly matching TRBD1 (6 bases). This CDR3 contains 16 residues. Germline V gene lookup returns CDR1 MNHEY and CDR2 SVGAGI. Trimming took off 2 bases at V and 3 bases at J, with 16 bases between the two ends. This CDR3 is CASSYRAGAGDTEAFF. The CDR3 DNA reads TGTGCCAGCAGTTACCGTGCGGGGGCCGGGGACACTGAAGCTTTCTTT.

The CDR3, as DNA: TGTGCCAGCAGCCAAACGAGCGGGAGGGCCCGGGAGACCCAGTACTTC. It is translated as CASSQTSGRARETQYF. V is TRBV14 and J is TRBJ2-5; 10 nucleotides agree with TRBD2. The germline V gene has CDR1 SGHDN and CDR2 FVKESK. The length of the CDR3 is 16 residues. With 2 bases clipped from V and 5 bases from J, the junction kept 8 bases outside the gene matches.

A single count supports this clone. The chain couples TRBV28 to TRBJ2-1, with TRBD2 identical over 8 bases. The CDR3 length is 15 residues. The J segment lost 9 bases and the V segment lost 2 bases, leaving 9 bases of the junction unmatched. Germline V gene lookup returns CDR1 MDHEN and CDR2 SYDVKM. The DNA of the CDR3 is TGTGCCAGCAGTTTACGGCCGGGAGGGCCGATTGAGCAGTTCTTC. Translation gives CASSLRPGGPIEQFF. Together with reference TRBV28 and TRBJ2-1, the CDR3 gives the full variable domain: DVKVTQSSRYLVKRTGEKVFLECVQDMDHENMFWYRQDPGLGLRLIYFSYDVKMKEKGDIPEGYSVSREKKERFSLILESASTNQTSMYLCASSLRPGGPIEQFFGPGTRLTVL.

This sequence joins TRBV28 and TRBJ2-7, with 9 bases that match TRBD2. The CDR3 extends over 14 amino acids. CDR1 is MDHEN, CDR2 SYDVKM, per germline. Trimming took 6 bases from V and 3 from J; bases not matched to a gene: 6. The CDR3 protein is CASRRTSANYEQYF. The CDR3 region has the DNA TGTGCCAGCAGAAGGACTAGCGCGAACTACGAGCAGTACTTC.

The chain uses TRBV5-1 and TRBJ2-1, with no clear D. Germline CDR1 is SGHRS and CDR2 is YFSETQ. Trimming left V 0 bases short and J 5 bases short, with 9 bases between. There are 14 residues in the CDR3. The CDR3 loop reads CASSLGAGDNEQFF. The CDR3 DNA reads as TGCGCCAGCAGCTTGGGGGCCGGAGACAATGAGCAGTTCTTC. The complete variable domain, with remaining parts taken from reference TRBV5-1 and TRBJ2-1, reads KAGVTQTPRYLIKTRGQQVTLSCSPISGHRSVSWYQQTPGQGLQFLFEYFSETQRNKGNFPGRFSGRQFSNSRSEMNVSTLELGDSALYLCASSLGAGDNEQFFGPGTRLTVL.

J is TRBJ1-2 and V is TRBV6-6; D might be TRBD1 (5 bases). The V gene lost 0 bases and the J gene lost 2 bases, with 7 bases spanning the gap. The CDR3 has 14 residues. In germline, CDR1 is MNHNY, CDR2 SVGAGI (reference sequence). CDR3 in amino acids: CASSYSTENYGYTF. CDR3 DNA: TGTGCCAGCAGTTACTCGACAGAAAACTATGGCTACACCTTC.